Below, 3 T cell receptor beta chains from the same sample are listed, as sequenced in a study of shared clonotypes between healthy human individuals (dated by TCRdb to between 2020 and 2021). Receptors were amplified or captured by the immunoSEQ multiplex PCR assay. Drawn from immuneACCESS, this table holds only the in-frame rearrangements with V and J called that TCRdb kept. Clones are partly lost; checked studies trace under half to an unresolved V gene and leave the rest unexplained. The sample table records about 2.1 million clones; around 93% of these occur just once. Roughly 1.7% of the sample belongs to the ten largest clones. CD8 naive samples consisted of CD45RO-negative cells that were positively selected for CCR7, yielding a CD45RA+CCR7+ population without TemRA cells. The sequencing input was naive CD8+ T cells from PBMCs. Per the publication, the cell subset or site label means: CD45RA+CCR7+. Source of these receptors: a young man in good health. Some clones in this sample may be carry-over from other donors' samples.

This clone was picked up one time. This rearrangement joins TRBV7-6 to TRBJ1-5; TRBD1 is a possible D gene (5 bases). Germline values: CDR1 SGHVS, CDR2 FNYEAQ. The CDR3 consists of 14 residues. V lost 0 bases to trimming and J lost 3 bases, with 6 bases between them. For the CDR3, the DNA is TGTGCCAGCAGCTTAGCGGGGACCAATCAGCCCCAGCATTTT. This translates into CASSLAGTNQPQHF.

This chain connects TRBV7-8 to TRBJ1-4, with TRBD1 matching 8 bases. Germline V gene sequence: CDR1 SGHVS, CDR2 FQNEAQ. V lost 0 bases, J lost 3 bases, and 6 bases stayed unmatched. CDR3 length: 17 residues. CDR3 region: CASSLAPQGAANEKLFF. CDR3 in DNA: TGTGCCAGCAGCTTAGCCCCGCAGGGGGCGGCTAATGAAAAACTGTTTTTT.

The J gene is TRBJ2-7, the V gene TRBV27, with D possibly matching TRBD2 (6 bases). Deletions cut 6 bases from V and 0 bases from J, with 12 bases between. This CDR3 spans 14 amino acids. CDR1 is MNHEY, CDR2 SMNVEV, per germline (reference sequence). The CDR3 sequence is CASSSDGSSYEQYF. The DNA for the CDR3 is TGTGCCAGCAGCTCGGACGGGAGCTCCTACGAGCAGTACTTC.